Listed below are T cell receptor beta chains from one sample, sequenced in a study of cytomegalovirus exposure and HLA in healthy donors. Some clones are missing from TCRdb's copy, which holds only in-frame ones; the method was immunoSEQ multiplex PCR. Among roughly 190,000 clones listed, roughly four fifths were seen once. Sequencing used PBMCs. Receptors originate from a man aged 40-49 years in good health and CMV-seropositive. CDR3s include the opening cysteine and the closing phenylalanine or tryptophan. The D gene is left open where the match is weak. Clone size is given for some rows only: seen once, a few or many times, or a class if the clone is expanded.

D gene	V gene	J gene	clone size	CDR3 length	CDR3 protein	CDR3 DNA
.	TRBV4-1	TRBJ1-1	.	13	CASSQRGGRWAFF	TGCGCCAGCAGCCAAAGGGGGGGGCGTTGGGCTTTCTTT
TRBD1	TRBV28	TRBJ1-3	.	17	CASNQPRDRHSGNTIYF	TGTGCCAGCAACCAGCCCCGGGACAGGCACTCTGGAAACACCATATATTTT
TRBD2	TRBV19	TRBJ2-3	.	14	CASSPSGRASPQYF	TGTGCCAGTAGCCCTAGCGGGAGGGCCTCTCCGCAGTATTTT
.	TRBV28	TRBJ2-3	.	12	CASSLRADTQYF	TGTGCCAGCAGTTTGAGGGCAGATACGCAGTATTTT
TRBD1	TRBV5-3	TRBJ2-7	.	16	CARSSTPGQTSYEQYF	TGTGCCAGAAGCTCCACCCCGGGACAGACCTCCTACGAGCAGTACTTC
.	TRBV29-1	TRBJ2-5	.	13	CSVKGQAWETQYF	TGCAGCGTGAAAGGCCAGGCGTGGGAGACCCAGTACTTC
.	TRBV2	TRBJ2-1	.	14	CASKPDSSYNEQFF	TGTGCCAGCAAACCCGATAGCTCCTACAATGAGCAGTTCTTC
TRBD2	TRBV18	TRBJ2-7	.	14	CASSPKSGGYEQYF	TGTGCCAGCTCACCTAAGTCGGGGGGCTACGAGCAGTACTTC
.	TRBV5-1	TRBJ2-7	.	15	CASSLRISDPYEQYF	TGCGCCAGCAGCTTGAGGATTAGCGACCCCTACGAGCAGTACTTC
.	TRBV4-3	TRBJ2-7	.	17	CASSQDWAHSNSYEQYF	TGCGCCAGCAGCCAAGATTGGGCGCATTCCAACTCCTACGAGCAGTACTTC
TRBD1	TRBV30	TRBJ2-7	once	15	CAWRGTGGGIYEQYF	TGTGCCTGGAGAGGGACAGGAGGGGGGATCTACGAGCAGTACTTC
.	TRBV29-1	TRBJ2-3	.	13	CSVPAPGTDTQYF	TGCAGCGTTCCCGCGCCTGGCACAGATACGCAGTATTTT
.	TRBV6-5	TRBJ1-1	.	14	CASMRDPQGTEAFF	TGTGCCAGCATGAGGGACCCACAGGGCACTGAAGCTTTCTTT
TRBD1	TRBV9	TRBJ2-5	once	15	CASSPGQGAVETQYF	TGTGCCAGCAGCCCCGGACAGGGGGCGGTGGAGACCCAGTACTTC
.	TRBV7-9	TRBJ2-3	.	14	CASSSLGIADTQYF	TGTGCCAGCAGCTCACTCGGTATCGCAGATACGCAGTATTTT
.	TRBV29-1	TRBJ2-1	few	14	CSVSSGQSPNEQFF	TGCAGCGTTTCTAGCGGACAGAGTCCCAATGAGCAGTTCTTC
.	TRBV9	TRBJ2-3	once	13	CASSVESFDTQYF	TGTGCCAGCAGCGTAGAGAGCTTTGATACGCAGTATTTT
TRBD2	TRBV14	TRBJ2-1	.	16	CASSQAATSGGNEQFF	TGTGCCAGCAGCCAAGCAGCGACTAGCGGGGGAAATGAGCAGTTCTTC
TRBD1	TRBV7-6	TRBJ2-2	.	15	CASSLGGGGTGELFF	TGTGCCAGCAGCTTAGGAGGGGGCGGAACCGGGGAGCTGTTTTTT